The clone carrying this T cell receptor (beta chain) has ten or more counts. These data are taken from a study of identical twins. TCRdb analysed the 5' RACE reads with MiXCR anew, one entry per CDR3 protein. The sample yields 650,000 to 750,000 distinct CDR3 sequences, roughly 20% seen once. Per the germline V gene, CDR1 is DFQATT and CDR2 is SNEGSKA (reference sequence). CDR3 length: 13 residues. V was clipped by 5 bases and J by 8 bases; unmatched bases: 9. These data are also associated with another study on T cells expressing NK-cell markers.

The sample taken for sequencing was PBMCs. The TCR sequence derives from a woman aged 18 to 35 in good health. The V gene is TRBV20-1, the J gene TRBJ1-2, with 9 bases fitting TRBD1. The CDR3 sequence: CSAPWTGEEGYTF. CDR3 bases: TGCAGTGCTCCATGGACAGGGGAAGAAGGCTACACCTTC.